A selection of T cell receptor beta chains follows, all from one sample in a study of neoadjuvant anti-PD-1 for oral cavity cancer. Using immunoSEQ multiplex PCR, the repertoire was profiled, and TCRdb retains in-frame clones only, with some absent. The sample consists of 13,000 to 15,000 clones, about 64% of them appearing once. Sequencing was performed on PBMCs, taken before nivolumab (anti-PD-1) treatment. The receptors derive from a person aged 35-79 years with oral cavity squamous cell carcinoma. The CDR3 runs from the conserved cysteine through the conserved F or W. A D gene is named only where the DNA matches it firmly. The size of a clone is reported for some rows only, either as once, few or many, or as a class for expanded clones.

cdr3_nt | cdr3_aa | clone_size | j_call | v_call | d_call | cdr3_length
TGCGCCAGCAGCTTGAGGCCGGGACAGGGTGTTGTTGAGCAGTTCTTC | CASSLRPGQGVVEQFF | - | TRBJ2-1 | TRBV5-1 | TRBD1 | 16
TGTGCCAGCAGCCCAGGGACAGTCATTGGAAACACCATATATTTT | CASSPGTVIGNTIYF | few | TRBJ1-3 | TRBV5-4 | TRBD1 | 15
TGTGCCAGTAGCCTACGGGGGGGCCGCGGCTATAGTGGCTACACCTTC | CASSLRGGRGYSGYTF | - | TRBJ1-2 | TRBV19 | - | 16
TGTGCCAGCAGCTTAGAGCTCCTAGAGTCGCAGACCCAGTACTTC | CASSLELLESQTQYF | - | TRBJ2-5 | TRBV7-2 | - | 15
TGTGCCAGCAGCCGACCCGACACAGATACGCAGTATTTT | CASSRPDTDTQYF | - | TRBJ2-3 | TRBV25-1 | - | 13
TGTGCCAGCAGCCGGTGGGGACTAGCGGGTACAGATACGCAGTATTTT | CASSRWGLAGTDTQYF | - | TRBJ2-3 | TRBV13 | TRBD2 | 16
TGTGCCAGCAGCCACCGGGACAGGGCGGGTAACGAACACGAGCAGTACTTC | CASSHRDRAGNEHEQYF | once | TRBJ2-7 | TRBV7-9 | TRBD1 | 17
TGTGCCAGCAGCCGAGGGGGAACCGGACAGCCCCAGCATTTT | CASSRGGTGQPQHF | few | TRBJ1-5 | TRBV5-4 | - | 14
TGCGCCAGCAGCTTGACTAGCGGGGGAGTGGGCACAGATACGCAGTATTTT | CASSLTSGGVGTDTQYF | - | TRBJ2-3 | TRBV5-1 | TRBD2 | 17
TGTGCCAGCAGTTCCGGACTAGACGAGCAGTACTTC | CASSSGLDEQYF | - | TRBJ2-7 | TRBV28 | TRBD2 | 12
TGTGCCTGGAGTCCCTCACTAGCGATTGAGCAGTTCTTC | CAWSPSLAIEQFF | - | TRBJ2-1 | TRBV30 | TRBD2 | 13
TGTGCCAGCAGGTCGGGAAGGCCTCCGAACACCGGGGAGCTGTTTTTT | CASRSGRPPNTGELFF | few | TRBJ2-2 | TRBV6-6 | - | 16
TGTGCCAGCAGCCAATGGGGGACGGGGGAGACCCAGTACTTC | CASSQWGTGETQYF | - | TRBJ2-5 | TRBV14 | - | 14
TGTGCCAGCAGTCCGTATCCACTAGAGAACACCGGGGAGCTGTTTTTT | CASSPYPLENTGELFF | - | TRBJ2-2 | TRBV27 | - | 16
TGCAGCGTTCTCAGCGGGAGGGGCAATGAGCAGTTCTTC | CSVLSGRGNEQFF | once | TRBJ2-1 | TRBV29-1 | TRBD2 | 13
TGTGCCAGCAGCTCCCGGACAGGGGGCACTGAAGCTTTCTTT | CASSSRTGGTEAFF | once | TRBJ1-1 | TRBV7-8 | TRBD1 | 14
TGTGCCAGCAGTGACGTAGACACTGAAGCTTTCTTT | CASSDVDTEAFF | once | TRBJ1-1 | TRBV2 | - | 12
TGTGCCAGCAGTGAAGGCCCAGGGTTCTCCTACGAGCAGTACTTC | CASSEGPGFSYEQYF | once | TRBJ2-7 | TRBV6-1 | - | 15
TGTGCCAGCAGCCTACAGGGGGCGAGAGGCACAGATACGCAGTATTTT | CASSLQGARGTDTQYF | - | TRBJ2-3 | TRBV7-3 | TRBD1 | 16
TGCGCCAGCAGTGTTCCCTACAGGGATCCTGGAAACACCATATATTTT | CASSVPYRDPGNTIYF | - | TRBJ1-3 | TRBV10-1 | - | 16
TGCGCCAGCAGCGCGGCGCGGGGATACAATGAGCAGTTCTTC | CASSAARGYNEQFF | few | TRBJ2-1 | TRBV5-1 | - | 14
TGTGCCAGCAGCGTAGAAGTAGTCGCCTACGAGCAGTACTTC | CASSVEVVAYEQYF | - | TRBJ2-7 | TRBV11-2 | - | 14